This T cell receptor beta chain was captured by sequencing in a study of T cell repertoires in chronic hepatitis B (dated by TCRdb to 2018 to 2020). The library was generated by the immunoSEQ multiplex PCR assay. TCRdb holds this immuneACCESS table with in-frame rearrangements only. Some clones are missing; in checked studies, unresolved V genes explain under half, and the rest has no known cause. The sample includes roughly 730 clones, with about nine tenths observed a single time. The ten largest clones capture about 4.6% of the sample. From the cysteine through the phenylalanine, the CDR3 covers 12 amino acids. Of all the DNA, just the CDR3 is kept, 36 bases in frame from base 1. Reading the germline V gene (reference sequence) gives CDR1 MNHEY and CDR2 SMNVEV. V loses 5 bases of germline sequence and J loses 6 bases, and the interval between the two ends is 11 bases. Of note for this clone: Which antigen it targets is not known. The record has no base qualities; no much larger clone is one base away.

The specimen sequenced was total CD8+ T cells from PBMCs. Recombination linked TRBV27 to TRBJ2-7; no D gene call is confident. The source is a human donor with chronic hepatitis B virus infection. CDR3 protein: CASSETGVEQYF. The DNA is as follows: TGTGCCAGCAGTGAGACCGGTGTCGAGCAGTACTTC.